These 7 T cell receptor beta chains were all obtained from the same sample, sequenced in a study of T cells after yellow fever vaccination. TCRdb fed the 5' RACE reads into MiXCR, producing one record per CDR3 protein. The data contain around 200,000 distinct CDR3 sequences, around 10% of them singletons. The source material was CD8+ T cells sorted from PBMCs, sampled 15 days after the yellow fever booster vaccination. Receptors were obtained from a man aged 18-30 years who received the YFV17D yellow fever vaccine.

The sample holds a few counts of this clonotype. V is TRBV27 and J is TRBJ2-7, with D possibly matching TRBD2 (5 bases). The V end lost 3 bases, the J end lost 3 bases, and 15 bases lay between the germline ends. CDR1 and CDR2 (germline): MNHEY, SMNVEV (reference sequence). The CDR3 is made up of 15 amino acids. The CDR3 bases are TGTGCCAGCAGTTTGGGCCTAGCCCACTTCTACGAGCAGTACTTC. Translation gives CASSLGLAHFYEQYF.

The chain combines TRBV11-2 with TRBJ2-3; 8 nucleotides match TRBD2. Trimming took 0 bases from V and 3 from J; bases not matched to a gene: 5. CDR3 length equals 16 residues. The germline V gene has CDR1 SGHAT and CDR2 FQNNGV. The CDR3 bases are TGTGCCAGCAGCTTAGAAGTTAGCGGGACTACAGATACGCAGTATTTT. As protein: CASSLEVSGTTDTQYF.

This clonotype was seen only a few times. The rearrangement uses TRBV7-6 and TRBJ2-7; no reliable D call. CDR3 length: 15 amino acids. V was trimmed by 1 base and J by 3 bases, leaving 13 bases between them. The germline gives CDR1 SGHVS, CDR2 FNYEAQ. Written as DNA, the CDR3 is TGTGCCAGCAGCTTAGTGTCCGCAGCTTACTACGAGCAGTACTTC. This encodes CASSLVSAAYYEQYF.

This clonotype was observed many times. The rearrangement links TRBV29-1 to TRBJ2-1; D possibly uses TRBD1 or TRBD2 (5 bases each). The germline V gene has CDR1 SQVTM and CDR2 ANQGSEA. V lost 1 base and J 6 bases, leaving 7 bases between the germline ends. CDR3 size: 12 residues. This CDR3 reads CSVEGDPNEQFF. Here the CDR3 DNA reads TGCAGCGTTGAAGGGGACCCCAATGAGCAGTTCTTC.

In this sample, this clonotype turned up a few times. The chain uses TRBV7-6 and TRBJ2-3; TRBD1 or TRBD2 may be the D gene (5 bases each). V shed 7 bases and J shed 4 bases, with 15 bases lying between them. Per the germline V gene, CDR1 is SGHVS and CDR2 is FNYEAQ. The CDR3 length is 14 residues. CDR3 nucleotide sequence: TGTGCCAGCACCCATGGGGGAGTCCCAGATACGCAGTATTTT. It codes for CASTHGGVPDTQYF.

The V call is TRBV29-1, the J call TRBJ2-1, with TRBD1 as a possible D gene (5 bases). The CDR3 contains 14 residues. CDR1 SQVTM and CDR2 ANQGSEA come from the germline V gene. Trimming left V 8 bases short and J 5 bases short, with 19 bases between. CDR3 DNA sequence: TGCAGCATCCAAAGGGGAAGGGTTCACAATGAGCAGTTCTTC. Translated: CSIQRGRVHNEQFF.

CDR3 loop: CASSQTRAHEQFF. CDR3 nucleotides: TGTGCCAGCAGTCAAACCAGGGCTCATGAGCAGTTCTTC. The chain employs TRBV11-2 and TRBJ2-1; tentatively, D is TRBD1 (5 bases). The germline CDR1 and CDR2 sequences are SGHAT and FQNNGV. The CDR3 contains 13 residues. The V end was cut by 6 bases, the J end by 8 bases, with 14 bases between.